This T cell receptor (beta chain) was captured by sequencing in a study of identical twins. This clonotype was counted at least ten times. The antigen remains undetermined. The CDR3 loop spans 13 amino acids. Trimming removed 2 bases from V and 4 bases from J, with 7 bases in between. CDR1 and CDR2 (germline): SEHNR, FQNEAQ (reference sequence). Template switching (which added a universal primer site) was used, and cDNA carried unique molecular identifiers. TCRdb redid the calling of the 5' RACE reads with MiXCR, one entry per CDR3 protein. This table holds approximately 240,000 distinct CDR3 sequences, about 14% found once. Notes on the study in general: Surplus twin overlap in beta out-of-frame sequences was less pronounced.

Material: memory (CD45RO+) T cells sorted from blood. This sequence joins TRBV7-9 and TRBJ2-3, with a tentative D call TRBD2 (5 bases). The receptor comes from a woman under 30 in good health. The CDR3 region is CASSLREPDTQYF. CDR3 DNA sequence: TGTGCCAGCAGCTTAAGGGAGCCAGATACGCAGTATTTT.